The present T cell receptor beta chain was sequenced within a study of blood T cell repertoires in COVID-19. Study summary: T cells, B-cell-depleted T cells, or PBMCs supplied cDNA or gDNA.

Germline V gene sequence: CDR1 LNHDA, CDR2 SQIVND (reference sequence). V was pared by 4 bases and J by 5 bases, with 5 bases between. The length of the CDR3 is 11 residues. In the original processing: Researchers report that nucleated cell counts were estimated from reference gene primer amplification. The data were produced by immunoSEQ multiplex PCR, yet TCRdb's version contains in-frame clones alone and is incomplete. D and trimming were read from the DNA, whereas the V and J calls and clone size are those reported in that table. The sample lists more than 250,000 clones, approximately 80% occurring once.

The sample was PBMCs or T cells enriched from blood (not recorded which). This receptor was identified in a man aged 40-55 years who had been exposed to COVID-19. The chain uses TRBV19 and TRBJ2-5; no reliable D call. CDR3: CASSTPETQYF. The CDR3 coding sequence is TGTGCCAGTAGTACCCCGGAGACCCAGTACTTC.